The rows below give T cell receptor beta chains drawn from one sample of a study of shared clonotypes between healthy human individuals. The data were produced by immunoSEQ multiplex PCR, yet TCRdb's version contains in-frame clones alone and is incomplete. The sample has about 2 million clones; about 95% are singletons. Input material: naive CD8+ T cells sorted from blood. Every receptor here comes from a man younger than 35 in good health. Each CDR3 is given with its conserved first and last residue.

>TRBV5-6|TRBJ2-5
CASSSGAGRKTQYF
>TRBV13|TRBJ1-6
CASSPRDRDNSPLHF
>TRBV4-1|TRBJ2-3
CASSTGTSELDTQYF
>TRBV30|TRBJ1-1
CAFTGGTEAFF
>TRBV7-9|TRBJ2-3
CASSLPGTRRTDTQYF
>TRBV29-1|TRBJ2-5
CSVDGTSGDQETQYF
>TRBV7-6|TRBJ2-7
CASSPPGGGDEQYF
>TRBV28|TRBJ2-7
CASAVHGYEQYF
>TRBV27|TRBJ2-3
CASSPRLAGGPDTQYF
>TRBV9|TRBJ2-5
CASSAGLAGRSYQETQYF
>TRBV30|TRBJ2-5
CAWSEAGGETQYF
>TRBV4-3|TRBJ2-7
CASSQAKGGPSYEQYF
>TRBV30|TRBJ1-2
CAWSVGQIYGYTF
>TRBV4-1|TRBJ2-5
CASSQGAGAQETQYF
>TRBV6-5|TRBJ2-3
CASSELASDTQYF
>TRBV7-9|TRBJ2-7
CASSWTTDSYEQYF
>TRBV10-1|TRBJ2-1
CASSADSEGALGNEQFF
>TRBV2|TRBJ2-1
CASLETSRISYNEQFF
>TRBV2|TRBJ2-4
CASSVTVVDKNIQYF
>TRBV9|TRBJ1-1
CASSAGGGTEAFF
>TRBV19|TRBJ1-2
CASNPGGDYGYTF
>TRBV7-2|TRBJ2-7
CASSLRDDYEQYF
>TRBV27|TRBJ1-2
CASSLNVRGYGYTF
>TRBV6-1|TRBJ2-2
CATKGKGPNTGELFF
>TRBV2|TRBJ2-5
CASSSQGEAFQETQYF
>TRBV28|TRBJ2-3
CASTSTRNRGLLFDTQYF
>TRBV27|TRBJ2-1
CASSPLGAASYNEQFF
>TRBV7-2|TRBJ2-1
CASSLLLRGGNEQFF
>TRBV6-6|TRBJ1-2
CASSYGEGQGIKGYTF
>TRBV5-8|TRBJ2-5
CASSLIGGTFQETQYF
>TRBV6-5|TRBJ2-1
CASSTASEGGEQFF
>TRBV4-3|TRBJ1-3
CASSQDRNSGNTIYF
>TRBV25-1|TRBJ2-5
CASSVWDGQETQYF
>TRBV2|TRBJ1-1
CASSGLGDTEAFF
>TRBV5-1|TRBJ2-5
CASSLDLAGTEETQYF
>TRBV5-1|TRBJ2-1
CASTDGVSVYDEQFF
>TRBV19|TRBJ2-7
CASSPTRGRGARYEQYF
>TRBV19|TRBJ1-1
CATYGGEAFF
>TRBV5-6|TRBJ2-3
CASSTPDLGVADTQYF
>TRBV2|TRBJ2-1
CASSEGIADYNEQFF
>TRBV7-9|TRBJ2-1
CASSSDRDNEQFF
>TRBV5-6|TRBJ2-5
CASSWSLRGETQYF
>TRBV5-4|TRBJ2-5
CASSFAGGHQETQYF
>TRBV29-1|TRBJ2-3
CSVEGEGGTDTQYF
>TRBV29-1|TRBJ1-2
CSVEDPWTVYGYTF
>TRBV13|TRBJ1-1
CASIAGGEMNTEAFF
>TRBV25-1|TRBJ2-7
CASSDGGQGAYEQYF
>TRBV4-3|TRBJ2-5
CASSQSTGVGETQYF
>TRBV19|TRBJ2-7
CASSFGTDYEQYF
>TRBV4-1|TRBJ2-1
CASRWTSGGAGNEQFF
>TRBV12-5|TRBJ2-3
CASGSGLAGVDTQYF
>TRBV4-1|TRBJ2-7
CASSDPGTSGSYEQYF